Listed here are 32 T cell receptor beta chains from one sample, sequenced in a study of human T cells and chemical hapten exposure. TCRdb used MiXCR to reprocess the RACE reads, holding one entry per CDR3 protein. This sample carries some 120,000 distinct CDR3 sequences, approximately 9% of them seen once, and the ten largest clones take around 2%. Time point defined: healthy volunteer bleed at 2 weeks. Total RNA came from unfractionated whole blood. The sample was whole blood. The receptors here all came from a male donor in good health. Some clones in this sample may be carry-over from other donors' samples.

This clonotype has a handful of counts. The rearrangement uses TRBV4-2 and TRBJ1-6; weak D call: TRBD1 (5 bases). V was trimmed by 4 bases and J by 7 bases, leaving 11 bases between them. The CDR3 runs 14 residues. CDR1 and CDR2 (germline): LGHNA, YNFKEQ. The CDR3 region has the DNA TGTGCCAGCAGCCTAGGGACGGGGAATTCACCCCTCCACTTT. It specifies CASSLGTGNSPLHF.

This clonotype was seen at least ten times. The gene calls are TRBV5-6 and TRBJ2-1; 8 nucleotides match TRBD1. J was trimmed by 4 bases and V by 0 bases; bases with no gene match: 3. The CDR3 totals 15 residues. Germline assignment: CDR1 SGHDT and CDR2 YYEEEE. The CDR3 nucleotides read TGTGCCAGCAGCTTGGGGACAGGGCCTTACAATGAGCAGTTCTTC. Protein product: CASSLGTGPYNEQFF.

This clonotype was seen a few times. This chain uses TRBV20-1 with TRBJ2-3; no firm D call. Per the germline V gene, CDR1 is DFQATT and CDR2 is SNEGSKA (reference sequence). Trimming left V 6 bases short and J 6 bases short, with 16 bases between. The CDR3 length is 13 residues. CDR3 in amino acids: CSARPPGIDTQYF. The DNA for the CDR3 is TGCAGTGCAAGACCGCCCGGTATCGATACGCAGTATTTT.

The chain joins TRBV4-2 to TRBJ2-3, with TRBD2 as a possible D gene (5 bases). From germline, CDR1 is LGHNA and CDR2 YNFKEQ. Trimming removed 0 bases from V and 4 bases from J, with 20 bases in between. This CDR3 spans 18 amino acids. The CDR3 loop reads CASSQESFRAVGSDTQYF. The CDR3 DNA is TGTGCCAGCAGCCAAGAATCGTTTCGAGCGGTGGGATCAGATACGCAGTATTTT.

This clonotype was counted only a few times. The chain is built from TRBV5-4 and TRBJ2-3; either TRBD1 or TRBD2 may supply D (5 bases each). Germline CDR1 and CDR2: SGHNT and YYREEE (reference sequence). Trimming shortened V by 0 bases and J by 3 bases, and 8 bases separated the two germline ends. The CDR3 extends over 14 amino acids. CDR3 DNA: TGTGCCAGCAGCTTGGTAGGGGAGACAGATACGCAGTATTTT. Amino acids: CASSLVGETDTQYF.

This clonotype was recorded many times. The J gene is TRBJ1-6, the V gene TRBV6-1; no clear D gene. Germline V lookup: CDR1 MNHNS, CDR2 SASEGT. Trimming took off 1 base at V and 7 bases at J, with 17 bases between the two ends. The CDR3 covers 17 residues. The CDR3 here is CASSEETSGSPNSPLHF. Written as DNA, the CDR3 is TGTGCCAGCAGTGAAGAGACCTCCGGGTCGCCAAATTCACCCCTCCACTTT.

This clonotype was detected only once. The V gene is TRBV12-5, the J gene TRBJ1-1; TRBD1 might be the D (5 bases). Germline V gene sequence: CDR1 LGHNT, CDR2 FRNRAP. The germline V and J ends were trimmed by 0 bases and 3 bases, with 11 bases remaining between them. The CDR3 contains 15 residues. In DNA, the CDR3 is TGTGCTAGTGGTTTGGTACTCGGGGGTGACACTGAAGCTTTCTTT. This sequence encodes CASGLVLGGDTEAFF.

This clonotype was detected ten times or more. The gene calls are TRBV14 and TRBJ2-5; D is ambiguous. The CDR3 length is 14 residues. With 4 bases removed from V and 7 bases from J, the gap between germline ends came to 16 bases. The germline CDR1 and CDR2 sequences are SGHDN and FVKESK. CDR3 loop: CASSPSSSLGTQYF. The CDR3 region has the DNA TGTGCCAGCAGCCCCTCCAGCAGCCTTGGGACCCAGTACTTC.

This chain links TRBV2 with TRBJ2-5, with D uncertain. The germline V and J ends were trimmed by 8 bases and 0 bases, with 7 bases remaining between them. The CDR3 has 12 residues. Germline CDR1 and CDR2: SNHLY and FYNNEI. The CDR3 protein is CASLWDQETQYF. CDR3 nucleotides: TGTGCCAGCCTATGGGACCAAGAGACCCAGTACTTC.

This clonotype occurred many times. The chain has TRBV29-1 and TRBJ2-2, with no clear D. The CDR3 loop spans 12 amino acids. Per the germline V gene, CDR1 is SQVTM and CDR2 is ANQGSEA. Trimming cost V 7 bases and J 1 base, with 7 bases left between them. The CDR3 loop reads CSAPGNTGELFF. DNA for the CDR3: TGCAGCGCGCCAGGGAACACCGGGGAGCTGTTTTTT.

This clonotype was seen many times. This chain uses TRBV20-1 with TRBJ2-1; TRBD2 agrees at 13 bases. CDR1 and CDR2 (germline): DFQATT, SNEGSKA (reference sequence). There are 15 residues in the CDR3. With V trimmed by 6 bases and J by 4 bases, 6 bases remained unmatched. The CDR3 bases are TGCAGTGCCAAGGGACTAGCGGGGCCTTACAATGAGCAGTTCTTC. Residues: CSAKGLAGPYNEQFF.

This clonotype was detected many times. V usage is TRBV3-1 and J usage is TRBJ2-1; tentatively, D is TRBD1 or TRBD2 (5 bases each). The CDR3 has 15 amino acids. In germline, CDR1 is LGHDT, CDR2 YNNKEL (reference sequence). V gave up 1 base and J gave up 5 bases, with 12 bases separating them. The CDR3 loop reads CASSQGTGRHNEQFF. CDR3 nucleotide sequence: TGTGCCAGCAGCCAAGGTACGGGACGCCACAATGAGCAGTTCTTC.

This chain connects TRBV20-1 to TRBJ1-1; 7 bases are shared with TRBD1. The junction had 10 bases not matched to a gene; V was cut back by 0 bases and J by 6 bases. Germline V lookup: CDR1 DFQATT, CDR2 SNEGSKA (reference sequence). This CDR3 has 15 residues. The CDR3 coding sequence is TGCAGTGCTAGAGATCAAGGGCACAGGGGCCCTGAAGCTTTCTTT. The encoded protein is CSARDQGHRGPEAFF.

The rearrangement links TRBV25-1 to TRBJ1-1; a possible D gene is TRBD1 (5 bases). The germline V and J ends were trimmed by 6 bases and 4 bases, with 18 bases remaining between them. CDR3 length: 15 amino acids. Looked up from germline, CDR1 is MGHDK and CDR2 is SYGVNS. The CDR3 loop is CASSENWGVGTEAFF. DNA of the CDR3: TGTGCCAGCAGCGAGAATTGGGGGGTGGGCACTGAAGCTTTCTTT.

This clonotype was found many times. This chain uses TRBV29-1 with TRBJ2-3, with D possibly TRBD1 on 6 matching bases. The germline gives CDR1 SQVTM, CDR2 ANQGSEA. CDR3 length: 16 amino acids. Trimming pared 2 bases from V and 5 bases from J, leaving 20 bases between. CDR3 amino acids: CSVERQGSAQGDTQYF. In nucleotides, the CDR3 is TGCAGCGTTGAAAGGCAGGGTTCTGCACAGGGAGATACGCAGTATTTT.

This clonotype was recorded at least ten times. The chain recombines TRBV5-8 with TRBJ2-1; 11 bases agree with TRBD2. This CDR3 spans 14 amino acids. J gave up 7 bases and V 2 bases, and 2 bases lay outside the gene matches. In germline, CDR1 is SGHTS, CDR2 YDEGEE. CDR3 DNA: TGTGCCAGCAGCTTTCGACTAGCGGGGAATGAGCAGTTCTTC. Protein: CASSFRLAGNEQFF.

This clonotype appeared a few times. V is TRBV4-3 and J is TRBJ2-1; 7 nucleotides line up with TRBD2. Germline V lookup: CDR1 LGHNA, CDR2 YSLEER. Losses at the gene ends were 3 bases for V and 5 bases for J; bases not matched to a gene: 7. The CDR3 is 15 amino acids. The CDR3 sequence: CASSQGMGRDNEQFF. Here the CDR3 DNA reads TGCGCCAGCAGCCAGGGCATGGGGAGGGACAATGAGCAGTTCTTC.

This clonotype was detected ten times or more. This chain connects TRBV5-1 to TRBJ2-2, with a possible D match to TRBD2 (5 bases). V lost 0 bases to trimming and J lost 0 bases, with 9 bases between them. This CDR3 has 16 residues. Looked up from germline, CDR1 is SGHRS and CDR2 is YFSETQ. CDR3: CASSLVSGANTGELFF. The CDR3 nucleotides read TGCGCCAGCAGCTTGGTGTCCGGGGCGAACACCGGGGAGCTGTTTTTT.

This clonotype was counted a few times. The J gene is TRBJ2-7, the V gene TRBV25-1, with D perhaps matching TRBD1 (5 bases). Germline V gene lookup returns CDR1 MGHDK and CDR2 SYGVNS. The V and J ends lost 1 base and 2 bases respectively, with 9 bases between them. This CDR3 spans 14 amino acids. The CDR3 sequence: CASSESRDTYEQYF. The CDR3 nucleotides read TGTGCCAGCAGTGAATCCAGGGATACCTACGAGCAGTACTTC.

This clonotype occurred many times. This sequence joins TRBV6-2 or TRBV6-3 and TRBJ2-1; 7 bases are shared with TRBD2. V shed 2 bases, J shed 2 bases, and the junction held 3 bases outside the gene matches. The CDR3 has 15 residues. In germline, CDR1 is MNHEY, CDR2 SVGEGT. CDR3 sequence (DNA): TGTGCCAGCAGTTACGAGGCGGGGGCCTACAATGAGCAGTTCTTC. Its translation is CASSYEAGAYNEQFF.

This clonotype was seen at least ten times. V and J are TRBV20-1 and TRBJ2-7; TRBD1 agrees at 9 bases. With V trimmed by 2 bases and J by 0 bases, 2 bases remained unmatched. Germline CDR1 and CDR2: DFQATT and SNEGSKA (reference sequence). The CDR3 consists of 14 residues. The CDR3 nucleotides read TGCAGTGCTAGACGGGACAGGGACTCCTACGAGCAGTACTTC. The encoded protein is CSARRDRDSYEQYF.

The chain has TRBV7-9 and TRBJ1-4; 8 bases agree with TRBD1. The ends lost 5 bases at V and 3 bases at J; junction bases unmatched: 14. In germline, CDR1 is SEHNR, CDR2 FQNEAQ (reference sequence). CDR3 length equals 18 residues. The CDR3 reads CASSGGGQGMSSNEKLFF. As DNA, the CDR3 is TGTGCCAGCAGCGGAGGTGGACAGGGAATGTCTTCTAATGAAAAACTGTTTTTT. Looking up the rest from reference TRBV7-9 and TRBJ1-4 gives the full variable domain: DTGVSQNPRHKITKRGQNVTFRCDPISEHNRLYWYRQTLGQGPEFLTYFQNEAQLEKSRLLSDRFSAERPKGSFSTLEIQRTEQGDSAMYLCASSGGGQGMSSNEKLFFGSGTQLSVL.

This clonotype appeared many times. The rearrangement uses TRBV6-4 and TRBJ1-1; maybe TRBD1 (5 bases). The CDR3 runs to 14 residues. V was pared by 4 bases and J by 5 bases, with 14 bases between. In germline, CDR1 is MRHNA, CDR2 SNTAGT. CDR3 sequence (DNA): TGTGCCAGCAGTGTGGTCGGGGGAGTTACTGAAGCTTTCTTT. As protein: CASSVVGGVTEAFF.

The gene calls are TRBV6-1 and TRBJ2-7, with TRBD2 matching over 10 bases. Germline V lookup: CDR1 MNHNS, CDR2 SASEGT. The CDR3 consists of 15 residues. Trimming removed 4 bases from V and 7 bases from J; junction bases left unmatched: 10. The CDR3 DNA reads TGTGCCAGCAGTGTACTAGCGGGATCGGGGAGGGAGCAGTACTTC. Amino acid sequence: CASSVLAGSGREQYF.

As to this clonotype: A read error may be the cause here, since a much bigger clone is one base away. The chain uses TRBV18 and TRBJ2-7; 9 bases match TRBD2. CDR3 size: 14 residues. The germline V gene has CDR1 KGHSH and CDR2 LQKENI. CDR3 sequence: CASSPLAGLYKQYF. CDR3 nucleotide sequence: TGTGCCAGCTCACCGCTAGCGGGACTCTACAAGCAGTACTTC.

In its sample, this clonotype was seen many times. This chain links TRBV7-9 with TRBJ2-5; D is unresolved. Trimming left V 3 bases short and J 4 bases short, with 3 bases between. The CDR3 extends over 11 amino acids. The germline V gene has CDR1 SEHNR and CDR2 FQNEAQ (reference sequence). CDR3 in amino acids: CASSFAETQYF. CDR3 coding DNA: TGTGCCAGCAGCTTCGCAGAGACCCAGTACTTC.

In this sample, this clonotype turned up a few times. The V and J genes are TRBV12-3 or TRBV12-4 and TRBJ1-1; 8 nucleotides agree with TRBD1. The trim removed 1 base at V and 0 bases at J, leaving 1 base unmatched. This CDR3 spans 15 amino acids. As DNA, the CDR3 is TGTGCCAGCAGTTTAGGACAGGGGATGAACACTGAAGCTTTCTTT. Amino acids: CASSLGQGMNTEAFF.

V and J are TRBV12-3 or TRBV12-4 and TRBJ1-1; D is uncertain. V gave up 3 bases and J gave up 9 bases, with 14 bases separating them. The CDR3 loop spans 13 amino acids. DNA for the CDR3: TGTGCCAGCAGTTTGGTGGTACGCGCTCAAGCTTTCTTT. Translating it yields CASSLVVRAQAFF.

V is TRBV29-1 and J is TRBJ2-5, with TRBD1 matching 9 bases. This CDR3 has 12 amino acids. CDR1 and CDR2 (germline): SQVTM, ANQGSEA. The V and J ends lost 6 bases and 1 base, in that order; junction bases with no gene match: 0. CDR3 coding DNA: TGCAGCGTGACAGGGGGCCAAGAGACCCAGTACTTC. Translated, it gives CSVTGGQETQYF.

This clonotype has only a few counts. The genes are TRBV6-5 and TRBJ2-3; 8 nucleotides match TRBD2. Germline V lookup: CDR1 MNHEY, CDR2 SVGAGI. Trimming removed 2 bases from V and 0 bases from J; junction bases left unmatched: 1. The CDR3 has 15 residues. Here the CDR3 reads CASSYASGSTDTQYF. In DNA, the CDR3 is TGTGCCAGCAGTTACGCTAGCGGGAGCACAGATACGCAGTATTTT.

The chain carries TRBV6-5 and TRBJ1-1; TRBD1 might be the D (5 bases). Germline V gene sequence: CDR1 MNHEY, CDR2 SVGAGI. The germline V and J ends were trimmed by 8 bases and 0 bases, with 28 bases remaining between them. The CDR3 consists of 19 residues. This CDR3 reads CASRNLGHVDGALNTEAFF. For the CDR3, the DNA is TGTGCCAGCCGAAATTTAGGCCATGTTGATGGGGCTTTGAACACTGAAGCTTTCTTT.

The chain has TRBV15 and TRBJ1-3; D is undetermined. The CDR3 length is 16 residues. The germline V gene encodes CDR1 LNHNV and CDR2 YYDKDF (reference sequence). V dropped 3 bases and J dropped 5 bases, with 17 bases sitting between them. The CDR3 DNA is TGTGCCACCAGCAGCCCTCCCGTCTCCCCCAGAAACACCATATATTTT. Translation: CATSSPPVSPRNTIYF.